The T cell receptor (beta chain) described here comes from a study of T cells in Graves' hyperthyroidism and ophthalmopathy. Across the whole study: Peripheral blood sampling occurred at initial diagnosis, before any treatment.

For ophthalmopathy patients, the Clinical Activity Score was at least 3 and the NOSPECS grade at least 4; duration was under 3 months. For this clonotype: Its specificity is unknown.

Overall study results and limits: It was a median roughly six months before onset that the model predicted ophthalmopathy.

RNA transcripts served as the template for amplifying TCR beta CDR3 regions. Primed by the HTBI set, a first-round RT-PCR was run on the TCR CDR3. Via MiXCR, TCRdb re-called the multiplex PCR reads, giving one row per CDR3 protein. The sample has under 550,000 distinct CDR3 sequences, approximately 20% seen once. V was trimmed by 2 bases and J by 0 bases, leaving 9 bases between them. Germline lookup yields CDR1 SGHDT and CDR2 YYEEEE. The CDR3 spans 15 residues. The chain links TRBV5-6 to TRBJ1-5, with a weak D call TRBD1 (5 bases). Specimen: blood. This TCR was recovered from a man aged 40-50 years with Graves' ophthalmopathy. This CDR3 reads CASSFGAYSNQPQHF. In DNA, the CDR3 is TGTGCCAGCAGCTTCGGGGCCTATAGCAATCAGCCCCAGCATTTT.